A selection of T cell receptor beta chains follows, all from one sample in a study of cytomegalovirus exposure and HLA in healthy donors. Some clones are missing from TCRdb's copy, which holds only in-frame ones; the method was immunoSEQ multiplex PCR. The data contain around 160,000 clones, 91% of them singletons. Sequenced material: PBMCs. These receptors were collected from a woman between 18 and 30 years old in good health and CMV-seropositive. Both conserved end residues are trimmed from each CDR3.

len | j_gene | v_gene | CDR3aa
13 | TRBJ2-5 | TRBV18 | ASSLGLAGTETQY
14 | TRBJ2-1 | TRBV2 | ASSEAPGREFHEQF
14 | TRBJ2-3 | TRBV6-5 | ASSYSGLASADTQY
19 | TRBJ2-6 | TRBV28 | ASSLFYRGRRHTSGANVLT
14 | TRBJ1-5 | TRBV5-8 | ASSLDRGWTNQPQH
12 | TRBJ1-1 | TRBV30 | AWSPPGFVTEAF
12 | TRBJ2-7 | TRBV4-2 | ASSQGQGEYEQY
15 | TRBJ1-5 | TRBV27 | ASSSVGAGFKGQPQH
12 | TRBJ2-7 | TRBV18 | ASSVYSGGHEQY
10 | TRBJ1-2 | TRBV6-1 | ASSADRRGYT
15 | TRBJ2-1 | TRBV28 | ASSPPGTAISYNEQF
13 | TRBJ2-7 | TRBV6-5 | ASSYWSSGNYEQY
12 | TRBJ2-1 | TRBV2 | ASSRTSGQNEQF
11 | TRBJ1-2 | TRBV23-1 | ASLRGGNYGYT
11 | TRBJ2-7 | TRBV5-4 | ASHPRGSYEQY
11 | TRBJ1-4 | TRBV30 | AWSWEEGGKLF
13 | TRBJ2-1 | TRBV28 | ASSPRTGGIDEQF
13 | TRBJ1-1 | TRBV14 | ASSLRQGVNTEAF
12 | TRBJ2-6 | TRBV4-3 | ASSRGNGANVLT
10 | TRBJ2-5 | TRBV14 | ASSPIGETQY
12 | TRBJ2-2 | TRBV25-1 | ASRHSGMAGELF
13 | TRBJ1-1 | TRBV5-6 | ASSLVDRPNTEAF
13 | TRBJ1-2 | TRBV6-5 | ASSYSRGWNYGYT
15 | TRBJ2-5 | TRBV7-7 | ASSPISPAQDQETQY
14 | TRBJ2-3 | TRBV5-1 | ASSLGSSGPADTQY
13 | TRBJ2-7 | TRBV10-1 | ASSGSRASPYEQY
16 | TRBJ1-6 | TRBV5-1 | ASSSGQGLSSYNSPLH
13 | TRBJ2-5 | TRBV19 | ASSVTSVRGETQY